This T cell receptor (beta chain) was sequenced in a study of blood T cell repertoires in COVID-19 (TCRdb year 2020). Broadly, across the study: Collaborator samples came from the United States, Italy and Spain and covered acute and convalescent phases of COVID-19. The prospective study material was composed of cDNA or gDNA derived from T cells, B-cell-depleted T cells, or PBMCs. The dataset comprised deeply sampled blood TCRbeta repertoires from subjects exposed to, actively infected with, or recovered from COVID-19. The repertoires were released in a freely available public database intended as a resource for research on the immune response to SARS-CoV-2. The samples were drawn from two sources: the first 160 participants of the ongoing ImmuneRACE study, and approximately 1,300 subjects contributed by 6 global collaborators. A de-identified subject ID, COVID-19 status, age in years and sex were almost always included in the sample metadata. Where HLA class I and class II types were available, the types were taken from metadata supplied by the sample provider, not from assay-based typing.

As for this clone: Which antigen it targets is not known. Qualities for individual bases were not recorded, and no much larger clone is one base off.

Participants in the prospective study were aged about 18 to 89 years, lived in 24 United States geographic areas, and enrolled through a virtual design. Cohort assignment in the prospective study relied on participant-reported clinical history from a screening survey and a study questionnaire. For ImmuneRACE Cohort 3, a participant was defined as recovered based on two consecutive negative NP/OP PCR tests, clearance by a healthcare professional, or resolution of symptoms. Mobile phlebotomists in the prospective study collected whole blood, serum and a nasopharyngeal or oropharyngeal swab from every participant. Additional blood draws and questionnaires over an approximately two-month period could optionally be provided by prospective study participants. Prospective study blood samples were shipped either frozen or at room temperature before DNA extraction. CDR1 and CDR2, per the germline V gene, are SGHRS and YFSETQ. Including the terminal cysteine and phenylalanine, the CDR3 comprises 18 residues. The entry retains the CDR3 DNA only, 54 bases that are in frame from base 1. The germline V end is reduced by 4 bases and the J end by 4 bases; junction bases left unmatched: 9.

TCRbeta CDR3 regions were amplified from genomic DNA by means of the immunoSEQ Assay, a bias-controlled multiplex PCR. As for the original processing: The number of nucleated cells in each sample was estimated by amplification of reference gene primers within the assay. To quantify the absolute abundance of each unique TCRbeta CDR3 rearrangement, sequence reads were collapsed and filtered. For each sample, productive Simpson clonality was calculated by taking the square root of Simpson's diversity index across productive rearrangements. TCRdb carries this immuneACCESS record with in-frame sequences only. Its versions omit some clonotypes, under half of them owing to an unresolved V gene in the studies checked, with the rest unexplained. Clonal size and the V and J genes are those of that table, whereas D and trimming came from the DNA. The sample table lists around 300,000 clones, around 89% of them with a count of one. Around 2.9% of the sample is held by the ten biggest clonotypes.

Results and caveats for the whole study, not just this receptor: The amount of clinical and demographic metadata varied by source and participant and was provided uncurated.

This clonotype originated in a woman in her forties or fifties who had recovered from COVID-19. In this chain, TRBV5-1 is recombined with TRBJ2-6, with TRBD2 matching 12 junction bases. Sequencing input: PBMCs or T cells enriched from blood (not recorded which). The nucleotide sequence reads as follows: TGCGCCAGCAGCACGGGCGGACTAGCGGGACCGGGGGCCAACGTCCTGACTTTC. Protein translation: CASSTGGLAGPGANVLTF.